A selection of T cell receptor beta chains follows, all from one sample in a study of lymphopenia after photon versus proton radiotherapy. The protocol was immunoSEQ multiplex PCR, while the TCRdb copy is restricted to in-frame clones and leaves out a portion. The table includes about 40,000 clones, roughly 86% detected once. The input for sequencing was peripheral blood, taken from a patient treated with proton-based radiotherapy. These receptors came from a woman in her 70s with pancreatic cancer. Some clones in this sample may be carry-over from other donors' samples. CDR3s include the opening cysteine and the closing phenylalanine or tryptophan. D genes are given only for firm matches. The size of a clone is reported for some rows only, either as once, few or many, or as a class for expanded clones.

J gene	V gene	D gene	clone size	CDR3 protein	CDR3 DNA
TRBJ1-2	TRBV5-4	-	-	CASSSNLDTAGYGYTF	TGTGCCAGCAGCTCAAACCTCGACACCGCTGGCTATGGCTACACCTTC
TRBJ2-2	TRBV19	TRBD1	few	CASSTSGQSYDGELFF	TGTGCCAGTAGTACCTCGGGACAGTCTTACGACGGGGAGCTGTTTTTT
TRBJ1-2	TRBV7-6	-	few	CASSLELGAAGYTF	TGTGCCAGCAGCTTAGAACTGGGGGCCGCTGGCTACACCTTC
TRBJ1-1	TRBV19	-	-	CASSPGATGGAFF	TGTGCCAGTAGTCCCGGAGCCACCGGGGGGGCTTTCTTT
TRBJ1-2	TRBV7-2	-	few	CASSVDSDYGYTF	TGTGCCAGCAGCGTTGACAGTGACTATGGCTACACCTTC
TRBJ2-1	TRBV14	-	-	CASSQGGLSYNEQFF	TGTGCCAGCAGCCAGGGGGGGCTTTCCTACAATGAGCAGTTCTTC
TRBJ2-3	TRBV7-2	TRBD2	-	CASSFLSSGRGDTQYF	TGTGCCAGCAGCTTCCTATCTAGCGGGAGAGGAGATACGCAGTATTTT
TRBJ2-7	TRBV5-6	-	-	CASSRAGTGALAGVDEQYF	TGTGCCAGCAGTCGCGCCGGGACAGGGGCACTAGCGGGAGTGGACGAGCAGTACTTC
TRBJ2-2	TRBV19	-	-	CASSVVTTNTGELFF	TGTGCCAGTAGCGTCGTCACGACGAACACCGGGGAGCTGTTTTTT
TRBJ1-3	TRBV5-4	-	-	CASSQTGTGNTIYF	TGTGCCAGCAGCCAAACAGGGACAGGAAACACCATATATTTT
TRBJ2-7	TRBV28	-	-	CASSLVRGQYEQYF	TGTGCCAGCAGTTTAGTCAGGGGTCAATACGAGCAGTACTTC
TRBJ1-1	TRBV6-5	-	few	CASSYDRPVNTEAFF	TGTGCCAGCAGTTACGATCGACCGGTTAACACTGAAGCTTTCTTT
TRBJ2-1	TRBV6-1	TRBD2	-	CASSVRLAGEYEQFF	TGTGCCAGCAGTGTAAGGCTAGCGGGAGAATATGAGCAGTTCTTC
TRBJ2-7	TRBV2	-	-	CASREGAPYEQYF	TGTGCCAGCAGAGAAGGGGCGCCCTACGAGCAGTACTTC
TRBJ1-4	TRBV2	-	-	CASSVPVIDEKLFF	TGTGCCAGCAGTGTTCCGGTGATAGATGAAAAACTGTTTTTT
TRBJ2-4	TRBV11-2	-	-	CASSRGTLAKNIQYF	TGTGCCAGCAGCCGCGGGACCCTAGCCAAAAACATTCAGTACTTC
TRBJ2-7	TRBV6-5	-	-	CASTPDTSEQYF	TGTGCCAGCACCCCGGACACTTCCGAGCAGTACTTC
TRBJ1-2	TRBV30	TRBD1	-	CAWVRQGSNYGYTF	TGTGCCTGGGTCCGACAGGGCTCTAACTATGGCTACACCTTC